Below, 7 T cell receptor beta chains from the same sample are listed, as sequenced in a study of blood T cell repertoires in COVID-19. The data were produced by immunoSEQ multiplex PCR, yet TCRdb's version contains in-frame clones alone and is incomplete. The data hold about 210,000 clones, with roughly 84% observed a single time. Sequenced input: peripheral blood. These receptor sequences come from a woman of 80 years or more with COVID-19, enrolled during active disease.

This clone was counted a single time. The chain has TRBV6-1 and TRBJ1-6, with D possibly TRBD1 on 5 matching bases. Trimming pared 0 bases from V and 9 bases from J, leaving 12 bases between. This CDR3 is 15 amino acids long. Germline V lookup: CDR1 MNHNS, CDR2 SASEGT. The CDR3 DNA reads as TGTGCCAGCAGTGAAGCATCCAGGGTGGTTTCACCCCTCCACTTT. Its protein is CASSEASRVVSPLHF.

The genes are TRBV7-2 and TRBJ1-4; 12 bases align to TRBD1. Trimming removed 0 bases from V and 5 bases from J; junction bases left unmatched: 7. Germline CDR1 reads SGHTA; CDR2 reads FQGNSA. This CDR3 is 18 amino acids long. The DNA of the CDR3 is TGTGCCAGCAGCTTAGCGGGGGGACAGGGGGCGCGAAATGAAAAACTGTTTTTT. Translation gives CASSLAGGQGARNEKLFF.

The chain employs TRBV6-5 and TRBJ2-1, with 7 bases identical to TRBD1. This CDR3 is built from 15 residues. Germline-derived CDR1 and CDR2 are MNHEY and SVGAGI. J gave up 0 bases and V 5 bases, and 4 bases lay outside the gene matches. Here the CDR3 DNA reads TGTGCCAGCAGTCGACAGGGCCGCTCCTACAATGAGCAGTTCTTC. Its translation: CASSRQGRSYNEQFF.

This chain joins TRBV7-7 and TRBJ2-6; 7 bases fit TRBD1. Trimming took 5 bases from V and 2 from J; bases not matched to a gene: 6. Germline V gene lookup returns CDR1 SSHAT and CDR2 FNYEAQ (reference sequence). This CDR3 comprises 16 residues. The CDR3 loop reads CASSARQGPGANVLTF. Written as DNA, the CDR3 is TGTGCCAGCAGCGCCCGACAGGGCCCTGGGGCCAACGTCCTGACTTTC.

The V gene is TRBV11-2, the J gene TRBJ1-2; D remains ambiguous. The CDR3 covers 13 residues. Germline assignment: CDR1 SGHAT and CDR2 FQNNGV. V was cut by 1 base and J by 3 bases, with 6 bases left in between. CDR3 bases: TGTGCCAGCAGCTTAGCCGGGGACTATGGCTACACCTTC. This codes for CASSLAGDYGYTF.

V gene TRBV28 combines with J gene TRBJ1-3; D is ambiguous. Germline CDR1 and CDR2: MDHEN and SYDVKM. The CDR3 contains 11 residues. With 5 bases removed from V and 8 bases from J, the gap between germline ends came to 7 bases. The CDR3 bases are TGTGCCAGCAGTCCGGGTTACACCATATATTTT. This codes for CASSPGYTIYF. Full variable domain (outside the CDR3, taken from reference TRBV28 and TRBJ1-3): DVKVTQSSRYLVKRTGEKVFLECVQDMDHENMFWYRQDPGLGLRLIYFSYDVKMKEKGDIPEGYSVSREKKERFSLILESASTNQTSMYLCASSPGYTIYFGEGSWLTVV.

This clone was seen only a few times. This chain connects TRBV5-3 to TRBJ2-1; D possibly corresponds to TRBD1 (6 bases). TRBV5-3 is an ORF, and what it does is uncertain. This CDR3 region has 16 residues. The V gene lost 5 bases and the J gene lost 4 bases, with 19 bases spanning the gap. The CDR3 nucleotides read TGTGCCAGAAGAACAACCCACAGGGACCTTTACAATGAGCAGTTCTTC. Protein sequence: CARRTTHRDLYNEQFF.